The source of this TCR beta chain is a study of immune evolution from preneoplasia to lung adenocarcinoma. TCRdb's table, derived via immunoSEQ multiplex PCR, lists solely in-frame clones and lacks some. The repertoire holds several thousand clones, with 70% to 80% as singletons. CDR1 and CDR2 (germline): MNHEY, SVGAGI. V was clipped by 4 bases and J by 5 bases, with 9 bases between them. This CDR3 comprises 13 residues. The sequence came from a donor at least 70 years old with lung adenocarcinoma. Some clones in this sample may be carry-over from other donors' samples. The rearrangement joins TRBV6-5 to TRBJ1-5; D is possibly TRBD1 (5 bases). The sequencing input was FFPE atypical adenomatous hyperplasia tissue from the lung. Noted subset: atypical adenomatous hyperplasia (AAH), lung preneoplasia. DNA of the CDR3: TGTGCCAGCAGTTGGGACCGCGATCAGCCCCAGCATTTT. As protein: CASSWDRDQPQHF.